A selection of T cell receptor beta chains follows, all from one sample in a study of blood T cell repertoires in COVID-19. Assay used: immunoSEQ multiplex PCR; TCRdb lists only in-frame clones, some missing. This sample has under 250,000 clones; approximately 85% occur once, and the top ten carry around 10%. The sample taken for sequencing was PBMCs or T cells enriched from blood (not recorded which). The receptors come from a woman in her fifties or sixties with acute COVID-19. CDR3s include the opening cysteine and the closing phenylalanine or tryptophan. The order of the fields is clone size, J gene, D gene, V gene, CDR3 protein, CDR3 DNA. The D gene is left open where the match is weak. Clone size, where shown, is once, few, many, or a class for clones that have expanded.

NA,TRBJ2-7,TRBD1,TRBV7-6,CASSEGQAYEQYF,TGTGCCAGCAGCGAGGGACAGGCCTACGAGCAGTACTTC
NA,TRBJ2-7,NA,TRBV27,CASSLSQASHEQYF,TGTGCCAGCAGTTTAAGTCAGGCCTCTCACGAGCAGTACTTC
NA,TRBJ1-6,NA,TRBV3-1/TRBV3-2,CASSPQDRFNSPLHF,TGTGCCAGCAGCCCTCAAGACAGGTTTAATTCACCCCTCCACTTT
NA,TRBJ1-5,TRBD1,TRBV2,CASRVGTGVNQPQHF,TGTGCCAGCCGAGTGGGGACAGGGGTCAATCAGCCCCAGCATTTT
NA,TRBJ1-1,NA,TRBV3-1/TRBV3-2,CASSQEGGRAEAFF,TGTGCCAGCAGCCAAGAAGGGGGAAGGGCTGAAGCTTTCTTT
NA,TRBJ1-5,NA,TRBV5-8,CASTVGQSRGNQPQHF,TGTGCCAGCACCGTCGGACAAAGCAGGGGCAATCAGCCCCAGCATTTT
NA,TRBJ2-3,TRBD2,TRBV15,CATAVAGGNTDTQYF,TGTGCCACCGCAGTAGCGGGGGGCAACACAGATACGCAGTATTTT
few,TRBJ1-5,NA,TRBV30,CAWSQGSNQPQHF,TGTGCCTGGAGTCAGGGCAGCAATCAGCCCCAGCATTTT
NA,TRBJ2-7,TRBD1,TRBV6-2/TRBV6-3,CASSSGQGGYEQYF,TGTGCCAGCAGTTCGGGACAGGGTGGCTACGAGCAGTACTTC
once,TRBJ1-3,NA,TRBV30,CAWSVEWAASSGNTIYF,TGTGCCTGGAGTGTAGAGTGGGCAGCCTCCTCTGGAAACACCATATATTTT
few,TRBJ2-1,TRBD2,TRBV7-2,CASSLGPAGDSYNEQFF,TGTGCCAGCAGCTTAGGCCCAGCGGGGGACTCCTACAATGAGCAGTTCTTC
NA,TRBJ1-5,TRBD1,TRBV2,CASTAGTGSQPQHF,TGTGCCAGCACAGCGGGGACAGGGAGTCAGCCCCAGCATTTT
NA,TRBJ2-1,NA,TRBV29-1,CSVAPPAGVYNEQFF,TGCAGCGTTGCCCCCCCAGCGGGCGTGTACAATGAGCAGTTCTTC
NA,TRBJ1-4,NA,TRBV25-1,CASIGQSGSVGEKLFF,TGTGCCAGCATCGGACAGAGTGGCTCTGTGGGTGAAAAACTGTTTTTT
NA,TRBJ2-1,TRBD2,TRBV3-1/TRBV3-2,CASSLGPGLANEQFF,TGTGCCAGCAGCCTTGGGCCGGGACTAGCGAATGAGCAGTTCTTC
NA,TRBJ2-3,TRBD1,TRBV7-2,CASRGTGGTDTQYF,TGTGCCAGCAGGGGGACAGGGGGCACAGATACGCAGTATTTT
once,TRBJ1-5,NA,TRBV6-2/TRBV6-3,CASSSRGHSNQPQHF,TGTGCCAGCAGTAGCAGGGGCCATAGCAATCAGCCCCAGCATTTT
NA,TRBJ1-2,TRBD1,TRBV3-1/TRBV3-2,CASSQDWTGSYGYTF,TGTGCCAGCAGCCAAGACTGGACAGGGAGCTATGGCTACACCTTC
NA,TRBJ2-1,TRBD2,TRBV6-1,CASSELAGVYNEQFF,TGTGCCAGCAGTGAACTAGCGGGAGTCTACAATGAGCAGTTCTTC
NA,TRBJ1-3,TRBD1,TRBV7-2,CASSSRTGGRGDTIYF,TGTGCCAGCAGCTCCCGGACAGGGGGCAGAGGGGACACCATATATTTT
NA,TRBJ1-6,NA,TRBV30,CAWMSGSGRGGSPLHF,TGTGCCTGGATGTCCGGGTCGGGCAGGGGCGGTTCACCCCTCCACTTT
NA,TRBJ2-1,NA,TRBV19,CASSSSRDSSQFF,TGTGCCAGTAGTAGCAGCCGGGACTCCAGTCAGTTCTTC
few,TRBJ1-2,TRBD1,TRBV5-1,CASSNTDRGYGYTF,TGCGCCAGCAGCAACACAGACAGGGGATATGGCTACACCTTC
NA,TRBJ1-4,NA,TRBV7-2,CASSLLTGINEKLFF,TGTGCCAGCAGCTTACTAACAGGGATTAATGAAAAACTGTTTTTT
once,TRBJ1-5,TRBD1,TRBV18,CASSPESGGRQPQHF,TGTGCCAGCTCACCAGAGTCAGGGGGCAGACAGCCCCAGCATTTT
NA,TRBJ1-5,TRBD1,TRBV11-2,CASATGGEQPQHF,TGTGCCAGCGCGACAGGGGGGGAGCAGCCCCAGCATTTT
NA,TRBJ2-3,NA,TRBV20-1,CSASRTDTQYF,TGCAGTGCTAGCAGAACAGATACGCAGTATTTT
NA,TRBJ2-5,TRBD2,TRBV2,CASRTSGGQETQYF,TGTGCCAGCCGGACTAGCGGGGGGCAAGAGACCCAGTACTTC
NA,TRBJ1-3,NA,TRBV15,CATSRDRGGGNTIYF,TGTGCCACCAGCAGAGATAGGGGTGGGGGAAACACCATATATTTT
NA,TRBJ2-5,NA,TRBV5-1,CASSQQETQYF,TGCGCCAGCAGCCAACAAGAGACCCAGTACTTC
NA,TRBJ2-5,TRBD2,TRBV5-1,CASSWKTSGGQETQYF,TGCGCCAGCAGCTGGAAGACTAGCGGGGGGCAAGAGACCCAGTACTTC
once,TRBJ1-6,NA,TRBV4-1,CASSQEGREGNSPLHF,TGCGCCAGCAGCCAAGAGGGCAGGGAAGGCAATTCACCCCTCCACTTT
NA,TRBJ1-2,NA,TRBV11-2,CASSSSGTGVYGYTF,TGTGCCAGCAGCTCATCGGGAACGGGGGTCTATGGCTACACCTTC
few,TRBJ1-2,NA,TRBV4-2,CASTGGQNGYTF,TGTGCCAGCACCGGAGGTCAGAATGGCTACACCTTC
few,TRBJ1-5,TRBD1,TRBV6-6,CASSPGQGVGQPQHF,TGTGCCAGCAGTCCTGGACAGGGGGTAGGACAGCCCCAGCATTTT
NA,TRBJ1-5,NA,TRBV18,CASSPRRDNQPQHF,TGTGCCAGCTCACCACGGCGGGACAATCAGCCCCAGCATTTT
NA,TRBJ1-1,NA,TRBV11-2,CASNRGADTEAFF,TGTGCCAGCAATCGGGGGGCGGATACTGAAGCTTTCTTT